The rows below give T cell receptor beta chains drawn from one sample of a study of OX40 agonist ivuxolimab in advanced cancers. TCRdb keeps only in-frame clones here, not all; method: immunoSEQ multiplex PCR. This sample has about 82,000 clones, with approximately 92% found just once. The sample was CD4+ or CD8+ T cells sorted from blood, taken in a trial of the OX40 agonist ivuxolimab. These receptors came from an adult with an advanced solid tumor such as melanoma, head and neck, liver or kidney cancer. Both conserved end residues are part of each CDR3. The D gene is left open where the match is weak. The size field is filled for only some rows; it gives once, few, many or a size class.

clone_size: -; v_call: TRBV27; cdr3_length: 13; j_call: TRBJ2-7; d_call: -; cdr3_nt: TGTGCCAGCAGTCCAGGGATCCTTTACGAGCAGTACTTC; cdr3_aa: CASSPGILYEQYF
clone_size: -; v_call: TRBV28; cdr3_length: 14; j_call: TRBJ1-4; d_call: -; cdr3_nt: TGTGCCAGCACGGTTTACAGGGATAATGAAAAACTGTTTTTT; cdr3_aa: CASTVYRDNEKLFF
clone_size: -; v_call: TRBV9; cdr3_length: 15; j_call: TRBJ2-1; d_call: -; cdr3_nt: TGTGCCAGCAGCGCATTCTCGAGTGGGTCCAATGAGCAGTTCTTC; cdr3_aa: CASSAFSSGSNEQFF
clone_size: -; v_call: TRBV7-9; cdr3_length: 16; j_call: TRBJ2-1; d_call: -; cdr3_nt: TGTGCCAGCAGCTCAACCCGGGCTAGCCGATACAATGAGCAGTTCTTC; cdr3_aa: CASSSTRASRYNEQFF
clone_size: -; v_call: TRBV12-5; cdr3_length: 15; j_call: TRBJ1-5; d_call: -; cdr3_nt: TGTGCTAGTGGTTTCGGGGGATGGGGCAATCAGCCCCAGCATTTT; cdr3_aa: CASGFGGWGNQPQHF
clone_size: medium-sized; v_call: TRBV29-1; cdr3_length: 13; j_call: TRBJ2-7; d_call: -; cdr3_nt: TGCAGCGTTGAAGGACCTCTGGCGTACGAGCAGTACTTC; cdr3_aa: CSVEGPLAYEQYF
clone_size: once; v_call: TRBV27; cdr3_length: 14; j_call: TRBJ2-3; d_call: -; cdr3_nt: TGTGCCAGCAGTTTGCGATTATGGGGAGATACGCAGTATTTT; cdr3_aa: CASSLRLWGDTQYF
clone_size: once; v_call: TRBV25-1; cdr3_length: 12; j_call: TRBJ2-7; d_call: -; cdr3_nt: TGTGCCAGCAGGACAGGAACGGTCGAGCAGTACTTC; cdr3_aa: CASRTGTVEQYF
clone_size: -; v_call: TRBV5-1; cdr3_length: 16; j_call: TRBJ2-7; d_call: TRBD2; cdr3_nt: TGCGCCAGCAGCTTGGCCGGGGGAGGGGCCTCCTACGAGCAGTACTTC; cdr3_aa: CASSLAGGGASYEQYF
clone_size: -; v_call: TRBV4-1; cdr3_length: 16; j_call: TRBJ2-3; d_call: TRBD2; cdr3_nt: TGCGCCAGCAGCGACCAGCGGGGGGGCGTCACAGATACGCAGTATTTT; cdr3_aa: CASSDQRGGVTDTQYF
clone_size: -; v_call: TRBV2; cdr3_length: 13; j_call: TRBJ2-7; d_call: -; cdr3_nt: TGTGCCAGCAGTGGGACCTTCACCTACGAGCAGTACTTC; cdr3_aa: CASSGTFTYEQYF
clone_size: -; v_call: TRBV11-2; cdr3_length: 15; j_call: TRBJ2-5; d_call: -; cdr3_nt: TGTGCCAGCAGCAGTTGGGGGGCAGTCCAAGAGACCCAGTACTTC; cdr3_aa: CASSSWGAVQETQYF
clone_size: -; v_call: TRBV27; cdr3_length: 13; j_call: TRBJ2-7; d_call: -; cdr3_nt: TGTGCCAGCAGTTTAGGAGGGGTCTCCGAGCAGTACTTC; cdr3_aa: CASSLGGVSEQYF
clone_size: -; v_call: TRBV7-6; cdr3_length: 16; j_call: TRBJ2-1; d_call: TRBD2; cdr3_nt: TGTGCCAGCAGCTTAGATACGGGGGGCTCCTACAATGAGCAGTTCTTC; cdr3_aa: CASSLDTGGSYNEQFF
clone_size: -; v_call: TRBV7-8; cdr3_length: 14; j_call: TRBJ2-7; d_call: -; cdr3_nt: TGTGCCAGCAGCTTAGACCCAGGATCCTACGAGCAGTACTTC; cdr3_aa: CASSLDPGSYEQYF
clone_size: -; v_call: TRBV11-2; cdr3_length: 17; j_call: TRBJ1-2; d_call: TRBD1; cdr3_nt: TGTGCCAGCAGCGAGTGGGGGACAGGGAACCCTAACTATGGCTACACCTTC; cdr3_aa: CASSEWGTGNPNYGYTF
clone_size: -; v_call: TRBV20-1; cdr3_length: 11; j_call: TRBJ2-7; d_call: -; cdr3_nt: TGCAGTGCTAGCCGGGTGGACGAGCAGTACTTC; cdr3_aa: CSASRVDEQYF
clone_size: once; v_call: TRBV27; cdr3_length: 15; j_call: TRBJ1-2; d_call: TRBD1; cdr3_nt: TGTGCCAGCAGTTTATATGGGACAGGGGGAGATGGCTACACCTTC; cdr3_aa: CASSLYGTGGDGYTF
clone_size: once; v_call: TRBV7-8; cdr3_length: 16; j_call: TRBJ2-1; d_call: TRBD2; cdr3_nt: TGTGCCAGCAGCTTAGCGCTAGCGGGGGCCCCCGGTGAGCAGTTCTTC; cdr3_aa: CASSLALAGAPGEQFF
clone_size: -; v_call: TRBV7-2; cdr3_length: 14; j_call: TRBJ1-1; d_call: -; cdr3_nt: TGTGCCAGCAGCTTACGGGGCTTTGGAGCTGAAGCTTTCTTT; cdr3_aa: CASSLRGFGAEAFF
clone_size: -; v_call: TRBV5-1; cdr3_length: 15; j_call: TRBJ1-6; d_call: TRBD1; cdr3_nt: TGCGCCAGCAGCGAAGAGGGGACAGCAGGTTCACCCCTCCACTTT; cdr3_aa: CASSEEGTAGSPLHF
clone_size: -; v_call: TRBV10-3; cdr3_length: 12; j_call: TRBJ2-7; d_call: -; cdr3_nt: TGTGCCACCGACATCGCATCCTACGAGCAGTACTTC; cdr3_aa: CATDIASYEQYF
clone_size: -; v_call: TRBV2; cdr3_length: 17; j_call: TRBJ2-7; d_call: TRBD1; cdr3_nt: TGTGCCAGCAAAGAATCCGGGACAGCCTTTACAGTCCACGAGCAGTACTTC; cdr3_aa: CASKESGTAFTVHEQYF
clone_size: -; v_call: TRBV9; cdr3_length: 16; j_call: TRBJ1-1; d_call: -; cdr3_nt: TGTGCCAGCAGCGTAGAAGGGGGAACGGTGAACACTGAAGCTTTCTTT; cdr3_aa: CASSVEGGTVNTEAFF
clone_size: -; v_call: TRBV7-8; cdr3_length: 18; j_call: TRBJ2-1; d_call: TRBD2; cdr3_nt: TGTGCCAGCAGCTCGGGACTAGCGGGGGGGCCCCCCTACAATGAGCAGTTCTTC; cdr3_aa: CASSSGLAGGPPYNEQFF
clone_size: -; v_call: TRBV5-6; cdr3_length: 15; j_call: TRBJ2-1; d_call: -; cdr3_nt: TGTGCCAGCAGCATGCCGAGATCCTCGCTCAATGAGCAGTTCTTC; cdr3_aa: CASSMPRSSLNEQFF
clone_size: -; v_call: TRBV19; cdr3_length: 14; j_call: TRBJ1-6; d_call: -; cdr3_nt: TGTGCCAGTAGTATTCGGGGCGGAAATTCACCCCTCCACTTT; cdr3_aa: CASSIRGGNSPLHF
clone_size: -; v_call: TRBV6-1; cdr3_length: 14; j_call: TRBJ1-1; d_call: -; cdr3_nt: TGTGCCAGCAGGTGGCAGGGGTCCGACACTGAAGCTTTCTTT; cdr3_aa: CASRWQGSDTEAFF
clone_size: -; v_call: TRBV12-2; cdr3_length: 14; j_call: TRBJ2-1; d_call: -; cdr3_nt: TGTGCAAGTCAACTAGCGGGGAAATACAATGAGCAGTTCTTC; cdr3_aa: CASQLAGKYNEQFF
clone_size: -; v_call: TRBV6-4; cdr3_length: 16; j_call: TRBJ2-3; d_call: -; cdr3_nt: TGTGCCAGCAGTGACGCGGCAGGGGAAGGCTCAGATACGCAGTATTTT; cdr3_aa: CASSDAAGEGSDTQYF
clone_size: -; v_call: TRBV13; cdr3_length: 16; j_call: TRBJ2-3; d_call: -; cdr3_nt: TGTGCCAGCAGCCCCTTCCGAGGGCTTGGAAGGGATACGCAGTATTTT; cdr3_aa: CASSPFRGLGRDTQYF
clone_size: -; v_call: TRBV2; cdr3_length: 15; j_call: TRBJ2-3; d_call: -; cdr3_nt: TGTGCCAGCATGAGAGGACGGATGTCCACAGATACGCAGTATTTT; cdr3_aa: CASMRGRMSTDTQYF
clone_size: few; v_call: TRBV13; cdr3_length: 12; j_call: TRBJ1-4; d_call: TRBD1; cdr3_nt: TGTGCCAGCAGCATGGACAGGGAAAAACTGTTTTTT; cdr3_aa: CASSMDREKLFF
clone_size: -; v_call: TRBV7-9; cdr3_length: 13; j_call: TRBJ2-5; d_call: -; cdr3_nt: TGTGCCAGCAGCTTCCAGGGACTGGAGACCCAGTACTTC; cdr3_aa: CASSFQGLETQYF
clone_size: -; v_call: TRBV11-2; cdr3_length: 13; j_call: TRBJ2-7; d_call: -; cdr3_nt: TGTGCCAGCAGCCGCGACGGAACCTACGAGCAGTACTTC; cdr3_aa: CASSRDGTYEQYF
clone_size: -; v_call: TRBV5-1; cdr3_length: 15; j_call: TRBJ2-7; d_call: TRBD1; cdr3_nt: TGCGCCAGCAGCTTCCCCGGGCAGGGGGTCTACGAGCAGTACTTC; cdr3_aa: CASSFPGQGVYEQYF
clone_size: -; v_call: TRBV6-4; cdr3_length: 16; j_call: TRBJ1-2; d_call: -; cdr3_nt: TGTGCCAGCAGTGACTCCGCGTCTGATCCGGACTATGGCTACACCTTC; cdr3_aa: CASSDSASDPDYGYTF
clone_size: -; v_call: TRBV4-3; cdr3_length: 16; j_call: TRBJ2-1; d_call: TRBD2; cdr3_nt: TGCGCCAGCAGCCAAAAAGCGGGGGGGCCGCACAATGAGCAGTTCTTC; cdr3_aa: CASSQKAGGPHNEQFF
clone_size: -; v_call: TRBV7-9; cdr3_length: 16; j_call: TRBJ2-7; d_call: TRBD1; cdr3_nt: TGTGCCAGCAGCTTAGCGGCCCCGGGGACAGGGTACGAGCAGTACTTC; cdr3_aa: CASSLAAPGTGYEQYF
clone_size: -; v_call: TRBV4-3; cdr3_length: 15; j_call: TRBJ1-1; d_call: -; cdr3_nt: TGCGCCAGCAAGTTATCGCGAAACTGGGACACTGAAGCTTTCTTT; cdr3_aa: CASKLSRNWDTEAFF
clone_size: -; v_call: TRBV10-2; cdr3_length: 16; j_call: TRBJ2-5; d_call: -; cdr3_nt: TGCGCCAGCAGTGATCAGGGGGAGGTTTGGCAAGAGACCCAGTACTTC; cdr3_aa: CASSDQGEVWQETQYF
clone_size: -; v_call: TRBV5-1; cdr3_length: 15; j_call: TRBJ2-7; d_call: -; cdr3_nt: TGCGCCAGCAGCTTGGTCTCGGGGGCAGGCTACGAGCAGTACTTC; cdr3_aa: CASSLVSGAGYEQYF
clone_size: -; v_call: TRBV7-9; cdr3_length: 13; j_call: TRBJ2-3; d_call: -; cdr3_nt: TGTGCCAGCAGCCCCCCCAACGCAGATACGCAGTATTTT; cdr3_aa: CASSPPNADTQYF
clone_size: -; v_call: TRBV23-1; cdr3_length: 19; j_call: TRBJ2-7; d_call: TRBD1; cdr3_nt: TGCGCCAGCAGTCAGATCAGGGCGGGCCCGGGACAGACAACCTACGAGCAGTACTTC; cdr3_aa: CASSQIRAGPGQTTYEQYF
clone_size: -; v_call: TRBV7-2; cdr3_length: 14; j_call: TRBJ2-1; d_call: -; cdr3_nt: TGTGCCAGCAGCTTGGGGGGGGGCTGGAATGAGCAGTTCTTC; cdr3_aa: CASSLGGGWNEQFF
clone_size: -; v_call: TRBV7-9; cdr3_length: 16; j_call: TRBJ2-3; d_call: -; cdr3_nt: TGTGCCAGCAGCTTATATGGACCGTCTAGCACAGATACGCAGTATTTT; cdr3_aa: CASSLYGPSSTDTQYF
clone_size: -; v_call: TRBV5-1; cdr3_length: 15; j_call: TRBJ2-5; d_call: TRBD2; cdr3_nt: TGCGCCAGCAGCTTAGAGCGGGGGGGCCAAGAGACCCAGTACTTC; cdr3_aa: CASSLERGGQETQYF
clone_size: -; v_call: TRBV11-2; cdr3_length: 15; j_call: TRBJ2-5; d_call: -; cdr3_nt: TGTGCCAGCAGCTTAGTCCAAACGGGACAAGAGACCCAGTACTTC; cdr3_aa: CASSLVQTGQETQYF
clone_size: -; v_call: TRBV19; cdr3_length: 13; j_call: TRBJ2-1; d_call: -; cdr3_nt: TGTGCCAGTGGGCGGGACAAAAGAAATGAGCAGTTCTTC; cdr3_aa: CASGRDKRNEQFF
clone_size: -; v_call: TRBV29-1; cdr3_length: 11; j_call: TRBJ1-2; d_call: TRBD1; cdr3_nt: TGCAGCGTAGACAGGGCGGGTGGCTACACCTTC; cdr3_aa: CSVDRAGGYTF
clone_size: -; v_call: TRBV27; cdr3_length: 16; j_call: TRBJ2-7; d_call: TRBD2; cdr3_nt: TGTGCCAGCAGTTTATCGGCGGGGGAATACTCCTACGAGCAGTACTTC; cdr3_aa: CASSLSAGEYSYEQYF
clone_size: -; v_call: TRBV4-1; cdr3_length: 17; j_call: TRBJ1-3; d_call: -; cdr3_nt: TGCGCCAGCAGCCAAGTGTCCGATAGACTCTCTGGAAACACCATATATTTT; cdr3_aa: CASSQVSDRLSGNTIYF
clone_size: -; v_call: TRBV29-1; cdr3_length: 11; j_call: TRBJ1-1; d_call: -; cdr3_nt: TGCAGCGTTGATCCCGGGATAGGAGCTTTCTTT; cdr3_aa: CSVDPGIGAFF
clone_size: few; v_call: TRBV4-3; cdr3_length: 16; j_call: TRBJ1-2; d_call: -; cdr3_nt: TGCGCCAGCAGCCAAGGTGGTTCGGGTGCCTTCTATGGCTACACCTTC; cdr3_aa: CASSQGGSGAFYGYTF
clone_size: -; v_call: TRBV10-1; cdr3_length: 15; j_call: TRBJ1-2; d_call: -; cdr3_nt: TGCGCCAGCAGTGATAGCCCCGCGGGAAACTATGGCTACACCTTC; cdr3_aa: CASSDSPAGNYGYTF
clone_size: -; v_call: TRBV6-1; cdr3_length: 14; j_call: TRBJ1-2; d_call: -; cdr3_nt: TGTGCCGGGGGGGGTGCTCAGGGGAACTATGGCTACACCTTC; cdr3_aa: CAGGGAQGNYGYTF
clone_size: -; v_call: TRBV27; cdr3_length: 13; j_call: TRBJ2-2; d_call: -; cdr3_nt: TGTGCCAGCAGTTTTAGGAACACCGGGGAGCTGTTTTTT; cdr3_aa: CASSFRNTGELFF
clone_size: once; v_call: TRBV11-2; cdr3_length: 15; j_call: TRBJ2-7; d_call: -; cdr3_nt: TGTGCCAGCAGCTTAGAATGGGGCGACTCCTACGAGCAGTACTTC; cdr3_aa: CASSLEWGDSYEQYF
clone_size: -; v_call: TRBV6-5; cdr3_length: 15; j_call: TRBJ2-5; d_call: -; cdr3_nt: TGTGCCAGCAGTTACTCGAGGAACTCACAAGAGACCCAGTACTTC; cdr3_aa: CASSYSRNSQETQYF